This record covers a single T cell receptor (beta chain). Its antigen is as yet unknown. The source of the sample is a study of CD4 T cells in relation to SARS-CoV-2 and coronaviruses. TCRdb's table, derived via immunoSEQ multiplex PCR, lists solely in-frame clones and lacks some. Among approximately 20,000 clones listed, 60% to 80% were seen once. CD4+ T cells from unexposed donors were obtained before the COVID-19 pandemic (2011-2018). After more than eight days of culture, CD4+ T cells were isolated. Unexposed-donor CD4+ T cells were probed with SARS-CoV-2 S/N and four cold-coronavirus spikes, cells permitting. Approximately 2 million PBMCs per well were cultured with approximately 9.2 IU/ml IL-2. Looked up from germline, CDR1 is KGHSH and CDR2 is LQKENI. This CDR3 has 13 residues. The V end was cut by 2 bases, the J end by 4 bases, with 8 bases between.

The rearrangement joins TRBV18 to TRBJ1-1, with D tentatively TRBD1 (5 bases). The sequence was collected from a human donor in good health. The sample was CD4+ T cells from PBMCs, cultured in vitro. The CDR3 coding sequence is TGTGCCAGCTCACCAGGGGCCGGCACTGAAGCTTTCTTT. It yields the protein CASSPGAGTEAFF.